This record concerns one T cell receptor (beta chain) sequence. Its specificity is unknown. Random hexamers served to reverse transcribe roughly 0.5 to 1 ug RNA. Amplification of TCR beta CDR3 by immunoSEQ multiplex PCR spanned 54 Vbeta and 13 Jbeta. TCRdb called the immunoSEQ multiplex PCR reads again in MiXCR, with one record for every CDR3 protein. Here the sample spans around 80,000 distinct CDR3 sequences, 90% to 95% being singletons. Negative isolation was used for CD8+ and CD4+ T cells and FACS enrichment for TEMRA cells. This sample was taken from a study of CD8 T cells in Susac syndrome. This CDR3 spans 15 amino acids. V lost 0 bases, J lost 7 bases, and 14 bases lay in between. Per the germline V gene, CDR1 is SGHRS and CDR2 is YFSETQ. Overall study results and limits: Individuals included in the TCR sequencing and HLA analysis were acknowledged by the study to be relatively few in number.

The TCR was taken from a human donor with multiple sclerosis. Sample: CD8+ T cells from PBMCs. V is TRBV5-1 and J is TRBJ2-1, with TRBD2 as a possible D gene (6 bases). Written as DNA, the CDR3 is TGCGCCAGCAGCTTGGAGAGGAGGGGTTGGAATGAGCAGTTCTTC. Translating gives CASSLERRGWNEQFF.